One and the same sample provided the 17 T cell receptor beta chains below, sequenced in a study of PD-1 blockade in classical Hodgkin lymphoma. Method: immunoSEQ multiplex PCR; TCRdb's copy keeps in-frame clones and lacks some. The sample consists of more than 45,000 clones, around 66% of them appearing once. The patients all showed relapse after autologous stem cell transplantation, while their brentuximab vedotin exposure varied. This specimen consisted of peripheral blood mononuclear cells (PBMCs), obtained at baseline. The receptors stem from a human donor with classical Hodgkin lymphoma.

The chain employs TRBV29-1 and TRBJ1-3; D is uncertain. Trimming removed 5 bases at V and 4 bases at J, with 15 bases between. Germline values: CDR1 SQVTM, CDR2 ANQGSEA. This CDR3 comprises 14 residues. In DNA form, the CDR3 reads TGCAGCGTTCCCGACCTTCCCGGGGGAAACACCATATATTTT. It translates to CSVPDLPGGNTIYF. Variable domain in full (rest from reference TRBV29-1 and TRBJ1-3): SAVISQKPSRDICQRGTSLTIQCQVDSQVTMMFWYRQQPGQSLTLIATANQGSEATYESGFVIDKFPISRPNLTFSTLTVSNMSPEDSSIYLCSVPDLPGGNTIYFGEGSWLTVV.

This clone has a single count. The chain joins TRBV6-1 to TRBJ2-7, with a possible D match to TRBD1 (6 bases). Trimming removed 10 bases at V and 1 base at J, with 17 bases between. CDR1 and CDR2 from the germline V gene are MNHNS and SASEGT. CDR3 length: 14 amino acids. The chain's CDR3 is CAIIRGGLSYEQYF. The CDR3 coding sequence is TGTGCCATAATCAGGGGCGGCTTATCCTACGAGCAGTACTTC.

The rearrangement links TRBV7-3 to TRBJ2-1; 7 bases agree with TRBD2. Germline CDR1 SGHTA, CDR2 FQGTGA. V shed 4 bases, J shed 11 bases, and the junction held 14 bases outside the gene matches. This CDR3 spans 15 amino acids. The CDR3, as DNA: TGTGCCAGCAGCTCCAGCGGGGTCGCGGATAGGAAGCAGTTCTTC. Translated, it gives CASSSSGVADRKQFF. Full variable domain (remainder filled in from reference TRBV7-3 and TRBJ2-1): GAGVSQTPSNKVTEKGKYVELRCDPISGHTALYWYRQSLGQGPEFLIYFQGTGAADDSGLPNDRFFAVRPEGSVSTLKIQRTERGDSAVYLCASSSSGVADRKQFFGPGTRLTVL.

V is TRBV6-1 and J is TRBJ1-2; a weak D match, TRBD1 (5 bases). Trimming stripped 7 bases from V and 3 bases from J, with 12 bases between. This CDR3 has 13 amino acids. CDR1 is MNHNS and CDR2 is SASEGT in the germline V gene. The CDR3 loop reads CASMRGRYYGYTF. CDR3 sequence (DNA): TGTGCCAGCATGAGGGGCAGATACTATGGCTACACCTTC.

This chain connects TRBV30 to TRBJ1-2; D possibly corresponds to TRBD1 (5 bases). The CDR3 runs to 13 residues. Trimming took off 3 bases at V and 0 bases at J, with 8 bases between the two ends. From germline, CDR1 is GTSNPN and CDR2 SVGIG (reference sequence). CDR3: CAWSEGTNYGYTF. For the CDR3, the DNA is TGTGCCTGGAGCGAGGGGACTAACTATGGCTACACCTTC.

This clone was recorded a few times. V gene TRBV9 combines with J gene TRBJ1-1; possibly TRBD1 for D (5 bases). Germline lookup yields CDR1 SGDLS and CDR2 YYNGEE. The length of the CDR3 is 14 residues. V shed 2 bases and J shed 2 bases, with 10 bases lying between them. The CDR3 spells CASSVDSFNTEAFF. CDR3 in DNA: TGTGCCAGCAGCGTTGACAGTTTTAACACTGAAGCTTTCTTT.

V gene TRBV27 combines with J gene TRBJ1-2; TRBD1 matches at 9 bases. The germline CDR1 and CDR2 sequences are MNHEY and SMNVEV (reference sequence). The J segment lost 4 bases and the V segment lost 8 bases, leaving 8 bases of the junction unmatched. This CDR3 has 14 residues. CDR3 region: CASGLQGAGYGYTF. The CDR3 DNA reads TGTGCCAGCGGATTACAGGGGGCCGGCTATGGCTACACCTTC.

This rearrangement joins TRBV29-1 to TRBJ1-5; D might be TRBD1 (6 bases). Trimming took 6 bases from V and 4 from J, leaving 22 bases between them. This CDR3 has 16 residues. The germline V gene encodes CDR1 SQVTM and CDR2 ANQGSEA. Here the CDR3 DNA reads TGCAGCGTCTCGACTTGGACAGTCGGAGGAAATCAGCCCCAGCATTTT. This sequence encodes CSVSTWTVGGNQPQHF.

This clone was seen a few times. This sequence joins TRBV2 and TRBJ1-2; 7 nucleotides align to TRBD1. Germline CDR1 is SNHLY and CDR2 is FYNNEI. The junction had 11 bases not matched to a gene; V was cut back by 10 bases and J by 6 bases. The CDR3 totals 13 residues. The CDR3 coding sequence is TGTGCCACCTCACCCCCGGGACAGAATGGCTACACCTTC. It yields the protein CATSPPGQNGYTF.

This chain uses TRBV30 with TRBJ1-2; D is perhaps TRBD1 (6 bases). The V and J ends lost 4 bases and 1 base respectively, with 10 bases between them. The CDR3 contains 13 residues. Germline CDR1 and CDR2: GTSNPN and SVGIG (reference sequence). CDR3 bases: TGTGCCTGGACTCAGGGGATTAACTATGGCTACACCTTC. Amino acid sequence: CAWTQGINYGYTF.

The V call is TRBV9, the J call TRBJ2-3; TRBD2 matches at 13 bases. The CDR3 covers 17 residues. V lost 2 bases to trimming and J lost 5 bases; unmatched junction nucleotides: 8. Germline lookup yields CDR1 SGDLS and CDR2 YYNGEE. The CDR3 DNA sequence: TGTGCCAGCAGCGTCTCCCCAGGGACTAGCGGGGTAGATACGCAGTATTTT. Amino acids: CASSVSPGTSGVDTQYF.

This chain connects TRBV4-2 to TRBJ2-5; D tentatively fits TRBD1 or TRBD2 (5 bases each). The CDR3 totals 18 residues. Looked up from germline, CDR1 is LGHNA and CDR2 is YNFKEQ. Trimming cost V 1 base and J 1 base, with 19 bases left between them. The CDR3 DNA is TGTGCCAGCAGCCAAGTGGGGGTAGCCGAGGGGTCCCAAGAGACCCAGTACTTC. This sequence encodes CASSQVGVAEGSQETQYF.

The rearrangement links TRBV6-1 to TRBJ1-2; unclear D gene. The CDR3 length is 15 residues. The V gene lost 8 bases and the J gene lost 8 bases, with 24 bases spanning the gap. CDR1 is MNHNS, CDR2 SASEGT, per germline. The CDR3 is CASSVRGRGGEGYTF. The CDR3 coding sequence is TGTGCCAGCTCGGTGCGAGGACGGGGAGGAGAAGGCTACACCTTC.

The CDR3 is CASSELGGSTSSYNEQFF. The CDR3, as DNA: TGCGCCAGCAGTGAGTTAGGTGGCTCTACGAGCTCCTACAATGAGCAGTTCTTC. V gene TRBV10-2 combines with J gene TRBJ2-1; D unresolved. The CDR3 runs to 18 residues. Looked up from germline, CDR1 is WSHSY and CDR2 is SAAADI. V was clipped by 1 base and J by 0 bases, with 16 bases between them.

This chain uses TRBV6-6 with TRBJ2-7; 7 bases align to TRBD1. The CDR3 runs 15 residues. With V trimmed by 10 bases and J by 1 base, 13 bases remained unmatched. CDR1 is MNHNY and CDR2 is SVGAGI in the germline V gene (reference sequence). The CDR3 DNA sequence: TGTGCCACAAGACCTCAGGACAGGTCTTCCTACGAGCAGTACTTC. The encoded protein is CATRPQDRSSYEQYF.

The J gene is TRBJ2-5, the V gene TRBV2; 10 bases agree with TRBD2. The germline gives CDR1 SNHLY, CDR2 FYNNEI. V was clipped by 3 bases and J by 5 bases; unmatched bases: 6. CDR3 length: 15 residues. CDR3 residues: CASSDQRGGFETQYF. CDR3 sequence (DNA): TGTGCCAGCAGTGATCAGCGGGGGGGATTTGAGACCCAGTACTTC.

The V gene is TRBV27, the J gene TRBJ1-2; D may be TRBD1 (6 bases). The CDR3 length is 16 residues. In germline, CDR1 is MNHEY, CDR2 SMNVEV (reference sequence). The V end was cut by 5 bases, the J end by 7 bases, with 23 bases between. CDR3 DNA: TGTGCCAGCAGTCCTCCTCCCTCCCTAGGGGGGACTGGCTACACCTTC. It encodes CASSPPPSLGGTGYTF.